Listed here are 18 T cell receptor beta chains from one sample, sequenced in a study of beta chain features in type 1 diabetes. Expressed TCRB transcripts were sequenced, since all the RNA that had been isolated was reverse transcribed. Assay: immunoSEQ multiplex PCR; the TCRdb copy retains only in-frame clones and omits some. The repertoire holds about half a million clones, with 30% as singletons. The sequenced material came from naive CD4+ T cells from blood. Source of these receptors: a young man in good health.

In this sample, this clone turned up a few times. The CDR3 DNA reads TGCAGCGTCCGACCCGGGACAGGGAACCAAGAGACCCAGTACTTC. It codes for CSVRPGTGNQETQYF. J is TRBJ2-5 and V is TRBV29-1, with 9 bases matching TRBD1. Germline V gene sequence: CDR1 SQVTM, CDR2 ANQGSEA. The length of the CDR3 is 15 residues. With 6 bases clipped from V and 0 bases from J, the junction kept 8 bases outside the gene matches.

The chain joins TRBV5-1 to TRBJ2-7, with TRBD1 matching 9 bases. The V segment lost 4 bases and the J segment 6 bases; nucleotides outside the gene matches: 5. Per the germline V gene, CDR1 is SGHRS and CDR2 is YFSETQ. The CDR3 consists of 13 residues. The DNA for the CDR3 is TGCGCCAGCAGCCCGGGACAGGGCCCCGAGCAGTACTTC. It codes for CASSPGQGPEQYF.

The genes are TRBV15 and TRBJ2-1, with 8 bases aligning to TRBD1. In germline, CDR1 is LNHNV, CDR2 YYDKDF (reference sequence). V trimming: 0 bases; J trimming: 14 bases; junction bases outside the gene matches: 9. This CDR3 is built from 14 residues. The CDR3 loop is CATSRETGGINEFF. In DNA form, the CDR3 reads TGTGCCACCAGCAGAGAAACAGGGGGTATTAATGAGTTCTTC.

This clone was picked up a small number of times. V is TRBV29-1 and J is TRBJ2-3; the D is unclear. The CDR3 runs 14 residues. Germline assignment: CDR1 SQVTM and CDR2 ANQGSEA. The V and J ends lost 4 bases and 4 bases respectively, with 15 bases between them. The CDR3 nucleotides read TGCAGCGTTGTGGCCAGTCCGGGCCCAGATACGCAGTATTTT. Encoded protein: CSVVASPGPDTQYF.

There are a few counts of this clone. The CDR3 reads CATADRVMETQYF. In nucleotides, the CDR3 is TGTGCCACCGCGGACAGGGTGATGGAGACCCAGTACTTC. This chain connects TRBV19 to TRBJ2-5, with 8 bases aligning to TRBD1. Germline lookup yields CDR1 LNHDA and CDR2 SQIVND (reference sequence). This CDR3 is built from 13 residues. With 10 bases clipped from V and 5 bases from J, the junction kept 9 bases outside the gene matches.

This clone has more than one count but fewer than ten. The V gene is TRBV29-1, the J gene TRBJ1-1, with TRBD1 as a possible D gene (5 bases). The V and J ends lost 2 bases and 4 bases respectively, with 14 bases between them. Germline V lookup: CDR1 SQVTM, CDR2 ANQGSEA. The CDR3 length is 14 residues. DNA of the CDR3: TGCAGCGTTGAATCGGGCCGTGGGGCCACTGAAGCTTTCTTT. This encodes CSVESGRGATEAFF.

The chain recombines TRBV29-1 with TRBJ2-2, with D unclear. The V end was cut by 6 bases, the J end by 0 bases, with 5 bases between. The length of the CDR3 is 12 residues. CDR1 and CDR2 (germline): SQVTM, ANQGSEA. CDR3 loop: CSVRTNTGELFF. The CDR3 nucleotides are TGCAGCGTCAGAACGAACACCGGGGAGCTGTTTTTT.

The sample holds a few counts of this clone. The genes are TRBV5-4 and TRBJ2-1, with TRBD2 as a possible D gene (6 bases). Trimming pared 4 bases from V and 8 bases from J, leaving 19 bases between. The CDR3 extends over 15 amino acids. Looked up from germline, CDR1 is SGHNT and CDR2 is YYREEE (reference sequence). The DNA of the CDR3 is TGTGCCAGCAGCGCGAGCGTGGGGGGTGAGGATGAGCAGTTCTTC. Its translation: CASSASVGGEDEQFF.

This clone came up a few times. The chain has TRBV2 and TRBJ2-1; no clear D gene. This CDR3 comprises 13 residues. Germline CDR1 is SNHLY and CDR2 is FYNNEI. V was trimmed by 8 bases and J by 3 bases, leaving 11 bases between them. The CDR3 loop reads CASLTERYNEQFF. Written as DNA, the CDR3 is TGTGCCAGCTTAACAGAGCGCTACAATGAGCAGTTCTTC.

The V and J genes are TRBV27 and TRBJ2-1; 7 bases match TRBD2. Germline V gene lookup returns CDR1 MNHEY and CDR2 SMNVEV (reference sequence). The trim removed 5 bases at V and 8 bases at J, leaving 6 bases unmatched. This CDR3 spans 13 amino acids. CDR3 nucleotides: TGTGCCAGCAGTGGCCTGCTAGCGGATGAGCAGTTCTTC. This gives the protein CASSGLLADEQFF.

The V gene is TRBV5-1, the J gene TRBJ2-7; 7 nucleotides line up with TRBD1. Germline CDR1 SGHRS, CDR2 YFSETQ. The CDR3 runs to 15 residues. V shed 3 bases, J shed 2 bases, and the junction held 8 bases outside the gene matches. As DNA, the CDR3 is TGCGCCAGCAGCTGGGGGACAGAGTACACCTACGAGCAGTACTTC. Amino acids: CASSWGTEYTYEQYF.

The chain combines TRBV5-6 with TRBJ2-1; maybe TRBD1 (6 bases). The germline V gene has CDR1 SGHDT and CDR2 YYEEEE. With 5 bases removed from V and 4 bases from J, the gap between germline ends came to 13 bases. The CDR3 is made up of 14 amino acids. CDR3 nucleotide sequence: TGTGCCAGCAGTCGAGGACAGTCTTACAATGAGCAGTTCTTC. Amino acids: CASSRGQSYNEQFF.

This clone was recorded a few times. CDR3 coding DNA: TGCGCCAGCGAGGAGGGACCAGATACGCAGTATTTT. Translation gives CASEEGPDTQYF. V gene TRBV5-1 combines with J gene TRBJ2-3, with a weak D call TRBD2 (6 bases). The germline gives CDR1 SGHRS, CDR2 YFSETQ. This CDR3 has 12 amino acids. V was trimmed by 7 bases and J by 4 bases, leaving 10 bases between them.

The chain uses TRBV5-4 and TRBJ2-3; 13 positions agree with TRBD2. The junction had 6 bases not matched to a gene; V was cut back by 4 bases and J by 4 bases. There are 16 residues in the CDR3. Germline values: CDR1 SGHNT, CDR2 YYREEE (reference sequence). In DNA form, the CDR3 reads TGTGCCAGCAGCCGACGGACTAGCGGGAGCTCAGATACGCAGTATTTT. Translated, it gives CASSRRTSGSSDTQYF.

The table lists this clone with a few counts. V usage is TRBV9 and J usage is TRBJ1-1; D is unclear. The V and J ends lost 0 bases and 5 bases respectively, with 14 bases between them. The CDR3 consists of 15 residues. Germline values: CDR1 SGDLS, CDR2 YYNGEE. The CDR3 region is CASSVAQGKNTEAFF. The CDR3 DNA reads TGTGCCAGCAGCGTAGCCCAAGGGAAGAATACTGAAGCTTTCTTT.

The CDR3 nucleotides read TGTGCCAGCAGGCAGGACCGGGACTCGTTCTACGAGCAGTACTTC. This gives the protein CASRQDRDSFYEQYF. The chain combines TRBV7-3 with TRBJ2-7; TRBD2 is a possible D gene (6 bases). Trimming took off 6 bases at V and 3 bases at J, with 18 bases between the two ends. Germline assignment: CDR1 SGHTA and CDR2 FQGTGA. This CDR3 comprises 15 residues.

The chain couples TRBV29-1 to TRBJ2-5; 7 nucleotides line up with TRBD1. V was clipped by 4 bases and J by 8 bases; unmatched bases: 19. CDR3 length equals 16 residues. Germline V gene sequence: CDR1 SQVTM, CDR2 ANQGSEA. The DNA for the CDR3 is TGCAGCGTTGGTCTGCCCCATAAACAGGGGATGGGCACCCAGTACTTC. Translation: CSVGLPHKQGMGTQYF.

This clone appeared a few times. In DNA form, the CDR3 reads TGTGCCTGGAACCTCCTGGGGGCACAGTTCTTC. Amino acids: CAWNLLGAQFF. The chain combines TRBV30 with TRBJ2-1, with D tentatively TRBD1 (6 bases). CDR1 GTSNPN and CDR2 SVGIG come from the germline V gene (reference sequence). V was pared by 4 bases and J by 13 bases, with 14 bases between. CDR3 length: 11 amino acids.